The clone carrying this T cell receptor (beta chain) was seen many times. This record belongs to a study of tumor and adjacent non-tumor tissue in lung cancer. No cell sorting was done before RNA was extracted from the tissue. Three rounds of nested PCR, following a modified ARM-PCR protocol, produced the TCRbeta library. Each CDR3 protein is one row after TCRdb ran MiXCR on the multiplex PCR reads. The sample lists about 85,000 distinct CDR3 sequences; roughly 62% were seen once. CDR1 and CDR2 (germline): SQVTM, ANQGSEA. The V gene lost 1 base and the J gene lost 8 bases, with 9 bases spanning the gap. The CDR3 contains 12 residues.

Sequencing was carried out using lung tumor tissue. The source of this sequence is a man aged 65 to 79 with non-small cell lung cancer. The V call is TRBV29-1, the J call TRBJ2-4; D gene uncertain. The CDR3 coding sequence is TGCAGCGTTGAAGGGGGTCCTGACATTCAGTACTTC. It specifies CSVEGGPDIQYF. Full variable domain (outside the CDR3, taken from reference TRBV29-1 and TRBJ2-4): SAVISQKPSRDICQRGTSLTIQCQVDSQVTMMFWYRQQPGQSLTLIATANQGSEATYESGFVIDKFPISRPNLTFSTLTVSNMSPEDSSIYLCSVEGGPDIQYFGAGTRLSVL.